Listed here is a single TCR beta chain. Its antigen is as yet unknown. The data were produced by immunoSEQ multiplex PCR, yet TCRdb's version contains in-frame clones alone and is incomplete. This sample has fewer than 900,000 clones, with roughly 90% found just once. This sample is part of a study of Ad26.COV2.S vaccination and SARS-CoV-2 variants. Study summary: Intramuscular Ad26.COV2.S at 5x10^10 or 1x10^11 viral particles. The study, taken as a whole, reports: Reported findings describe substantial breadth in spike-specific CD8+ and CD4+ T cell responses following vaccination.

Specified treatment: around 19 received Ad26.COV2.S at low or high dose, single or two shots; 5 received placebo; per-sample allocation not given. Sampling happened 63 days after the first vaccine or placebo injection. Germline V gene sequence: CDR1 MNHNS, CDR2 SASEGT. This CDR3 is built from 14 residues. Trimming pared 2 bases from V and 3 bases from J, leaving 8 bases between. The material was peripheral blood, obtained in a trial of Ad26.COV2.S vaccine versus placebo. This sequence originates from a person between 18 and 60 years old who received the Ad26.COV2.S COVID-19 vaccine or a placebo. The chain is built from TRBV6-1 and TRBJ1-5; no clear D. The CDR3 loop is CASSENSSNQPQHF. CDR3 nucleotide sequence: TGTGCCAGCAGTGAAAACAGTTCCAATCAGCCCCAGCATTTT.